The next 18 T cell receptor beta chains were all read from a single sample in a study of glioma-infiltrating T cells. The iRepertoire nested amplicon-rescue multiplex PCR amplified TCR alpha and beta CDR3s from RNA. A single record per CDR3 protein comes from TCRdb applying MiXCR to the multiplex PCR reads. The repertoire includes about 89,000 distinct CDR3 sequences, around 23% of them detected once, and approximately 7% sits in the top ten. The sequencing sample was made of glioma tissue, nonneoplastic brain tissue, or PBMCs (not recorded which). These receptors were collected from a human donor with low-grade glioma or glioblastoma, undergoing nonglioma brain surgery, or in good health (not recorded which).

The sample holds many counts of this clonotype. The J gene is TRBJ1-5, the V gene TRBV20-1, with D possibly TRBD1 on 5 matching bases. The CDR3 is 15 amino acids. V dropped 3 bases and J dropped 0 bases, with 12 bases sitting between them. The germline CDR1 and CDR2 sequences are DFQATT and SNEGSKA (reference sequence). CDR3 amino acids: CSASRGTDSNQPQHF. CDR3 in DNA: TGCAGTGCTAGCCGCGGGACGGATAGCAATCAGCCCCAGCATTTT.

The table lists this clonotype with a few counts. This chain links TRBV7-2 with TRBJ2-5; 7 bases line up with TRBD1. The CDR3 runs 16 residues. Germline-derived CDR1 and CDR2 are SGHTA and FQGNSA. Unmatched junction bases numbered 9, after V lost 5 bases and J lost 0 bases. CDR3 sequence reads: CASSRFWTGDQETQYF. The CDR3 bases are TGTGCCAGCAGCCGGTTTTGGACAGGAGACCAAGAGACCCAGTACTTC.

This clonotype was detected ten times or more. V and J are TRBV7-9 and TRBJ1-5, with TRBD1 identical over 9 bases. Unmatched junction bases numbered 6, after V lost 8 bases and J lost 4 bases. The CDR3 loop spans 14 amino acids. The germline V gene encodes CDR1 SEHNR and CDR2 FQNEAQ (reference sequence). Written as DNA, the CDR3 is TGTGCCAGCGGGTCCGGGACAGGGAATCAGCCCCAGCATTTT. It translates to CASGSGTGNQPQHF.

This clonotype was recorded at least ten times. CDR3 residues: CASSPSSNTGELFF. CDR3 nucleotide sequence: TGTGCCAGCAGTCCTAGTTCGAACACCGGGGAGCTGTTTTTT. V and J are TRBV6-1 and TRBJ2-2; D remains unclear. The CDR3 contains 14 residues. Per the germline V gene, CDR1 is MNHNS and CDR2 is SASEGT. V dropped 5 bases and J dropped 0 bases, with 7 bases sitting between them.

Many counts were recorded for this clonotype. The rearrangement uses TRBV4-1 and TRBJ1-4; D not resolved. V gave up 3 bases and J gave up 2 bases, with 7 bases separating them. This CDR3 has 14 amino acids. The germline gives CDR1 MGHRA, CDR2 YSYEKL. This chain's CDR3 is CASSQVTTNEKLFF. DNA of the CDR3: TGCGCCAGCAGCCAGGTGACGACTAATGAAAAACTGTTTTTT.

This rearrangement joins TRBV20-1 to TRBJ2-7; no clear D gene. V was cut by 3 bases and J by 5 bases, with 8 bases left in between. The CDR3 length is 11 residues. CDR1 and CDR2 (germline): DFQATT, SNEGSKA (reference sequence). CDR3 nucleotides: TGCAGTGCTAGGATCATCAACGAGCAGTACTTC. This sequence encodes CSARIINEQYF.

As for this clonotype: A read error may be the cause here, since a much bigger clone is one base away. In nucleotides, the CDR3 is TGTGCCAGCAGCCGCCGTTGGGACTCACCAATCTACAAGCAGTACTTC. Encoded protein: CASSRRWDSPIYKQYF. This chain joins TRBV3-1 and TRBJ2-7; tentative D call: TRBD2 (6 bases). CDR1 LGHDT and CDR2 YNNKEL come from the germline V gene (reference sequence). The CDR3 consists of 16 residues.

This clonotype was counted ten times or more. The chain is built from TRBV3-1 and TRBJ2-3, with 11 bases matching TRBD2. With 1 base clipped from V and 0 bases from J, the junction kept 3 bases outside the gene matches. The CDR3 totals 17 residues. Germline CDR1 and CDR2: LGHDT and YNNKEL (reference sequence). CDR3 in DNA: TGTGCCAGCAGCCAAGGCCGGACTAGCGGGAGCACAGATACGCAGTATTTT. It encodes CASSQGRTSGSTDTQYF.

The chain is built from TRBV19 and TRBJ1-1, with a possible D match to TRBD1 (6 bases). V was cut by 4 bases and J by 10 bases, with 16 bases left in between. This CDR3 has 13 residues. Germline V lookup: CDR1 LNHDA, CDR2 SQIVND (reference sequence). This CDR3 reads CASSRTGTLGAFF. CDR3 nucleotides: TGTGCCAGTAGTAGAACAGGGACACTGGGAGCTTTCTTT.

This clonotype has a count of ten or more. The genes are TRBV6-2 or TRBV6-3 and TRBJ2-3, with D hard to call. The CDR3 is 12 residues long. Germline V gene data show CDR1 as MNHEY and CDR2 as SVGEGT. V was clipped by 2 bases and J by 7 bases, with 7 bases between them. The CDR3 reads CASSYAPYTQYF. The DNA for the CDR3 is TGTGCCAGCAGTTACGCCCCCTATACGCAGTATTTT.

CDR3 in DNA: TGTGCCAGCAGCCAAGACCTTATAGCGGGCGGGGCAGGAGATACGCAGTATTTT. Protein: CASSQDLIAGGAGDTQYF. This chain joins TRBV3-1 and TRBJ2-3; 7 nucleotides align to TRBD2. V lost 0 bases to trimming and J lost 5 bases; unmatched junction nucleotides: 14. Germline-derived CDR1 and CDR2 are LGHDT and YNNKEL (reference sequence). The CDR3 spans 18 residues.

In its sample, this clonotype was seen a few times. The DNA of the CDR3 is TGCGCCAGCAGCTTGGCCGATGCGGCAGATACGCAGTATTTT. This translates into CASSLADAADTQYF. This chain links TRBV5-1 with TRBJ2-3; D uncertain. Trimming shortened V by 0 bases and J by 4 bases, and 9 bases separated the two germline ends. The CDR3 has 14 amino acids. Germline V gene data show CDR1 as SGHRS and CDR2 as YFSETQ.

The sample holds one count of this clonotype. The CDR3 here is CASSLHPGGETQYF. CDR3 coding DNA: TGCGCCAGCAGCCTGCACCCAGGGGGGGAGACCCAGTACTTC. The gene calls are TRBV5-1 and TRBJ2-5, with a tentative D call TRBD1 (7 bases). The CDR3 has 14 amino acids. Germline values: CDR1 SGHRS, CDR2 YFSETQ. V dropped 4 bases and J dropped 5 bases, with 15 bases sitting between them.

This clonotype was found many times. The chain couples TRBV20-1 to TRBJ2-1; 7 bases fit TRBD1. Losses at the gene ends were 3 bases for V and 4 bases for J; bases not matched to a gene: 3. Per germline, CDR1 DFQATT and CDR2 SNEGSKA (reference sequence). The length of the CDR3 is 13 residues. The CDR3 region is CSASRQGYNEQFF. As DNA, the CDR3 is TGCAGTGCTAGCAGACAGGGATACAATGAGCAGTTCTTC.

This clonotype was observed many times. This chain uses TRBV12-3 or TRBV12-4 with TRBJ1-5; D uncertain. This CDR3 contains 15 residues. Trimming took off 3 bases at V and 0 bases at J, with 9 bases between the two ends. Here the CDR3 DNA reads TGTGCCAGCAGTTTTCAGGACGGTAGCAATCAGCCCCAGCATTTT. Its translation: CASSFQDGSNQPQHF.

This clonotype came up many times. This sequence joins TRBV20-1 and TRBJ1-2, with 7 bases identical to TRBD1. The CDR3 length is 13 residues. Germline loops: CDR1 DFQATT, CDR2 SNEGSKA (reference sequence). J lost 7 bases, V lost 6 bases, and 11 bases had no gene match. Here the CDR3 reads CSAQKQGFAGYTF. The CDR3 DNA reads TGCAGTGCCCAAAAACAGGGGTTCGCTGGCTACACCTTC.

V gene TRBV6-1 combines with J gene TRBJ2-2; 12 bases are shared with TRBD2. The V and J ends lost 8 bases and 4 bases, in that order; junction bases with no gene match: 11. The CDR3 totals 17 residues. The germline V gene encodes CDR1 MNHNS and CDR2 SASEGT. CDR3 region: CASGGLLAGGRTGELFF. The CDR3 region has the DNA TGTGCCAGCGGGGGCCTCCTAGCGGGGGGGCGCACCGGGGAGCTGTTTTTT.

This clonotype was observed many times. The V call is TRBV20-1, the J call TRBJ2-5, with 8 bases aligning to TRBD1. Germline V CDR1 and CDR2: DFQATT, SNEGSKA (reference sequence). This CDR3 has 14 residues. Trimming cost V 2 bases and J 7 bases; bases outside gene matches: 9. CDR3 sequence (DNA): TGCAGTGCTAGATCACGGACAGGGATACGGACCCAGTACTTC. Protein sequence: CSARSRTGIRTQYF.